The source of this T cell receptor (beta chain) is a study of blood T cells in healthy people across ages. Regarding this clonotype: Its antigen is as yet unknown.

Findings and limits, study-wide: Donor CMV status was unknown, possibly confounding expanded clonotype changes.

PCR was performed a second time for about 7 to 12 cycles using a sample-barcoded 5' primer and a J-beta primer mix. MiXCR, applied by TCRdb to the 5' RACE reads, yields one record per CDR3 protein. The table has hundreds of thousands of distinct CDR3 sequences, around 25% seen once. Germline V gene sequence: CDR1 LGHNT, CDR2 FRNRAP. The CDR3 is 13 residues long. The sample also formed part of further work on T cells of mothers and their children. That source notes: Related and unrelated pairs show TCR recombination output that thymic selection shapes similarly.

The chain uses TRBV12-5 and TRBJ2-1; TRBD2 matches at 9 bases. The last part of the DNA fits TRBJ2-7 better; the J call may be wrong. The material sequenced was blood. This receptor was obtained from a boy younger than 18 in good health. Here the CDR3 DNA reads TGTGCTAGTGGTGTAGCGGGGGCGAACGAGCAGTACTTC. This encodes CASGVAGANEQYF.